This TCR beta chain appears in the sequencing data of a study of T cells in localized non-small cell lung cancer. Study-wide results and limits: Tumor trailed uninvolved adjacent lung in T cell clonality, which peaked there. Longer overall survival was seen with higher T cell density measured in blood. Only one tumor region went through sequencing, so heterogeneity may still be there. Paired adjacent lung recovered a median about 60 of the top 100 tumor clones.

This CDR3 has 11 amino acids. The V end lost 3 bases, the J end lost 3 bases, and 6 bases lay between the germline ends. Germline V gives CDR1 DFQATT, CDR2 SNEGSKA (reference sequence). The method was immunoSEQ multiplex PCR; TCRdb's version includes in-frame clones alone and lacks a portion of them. The table includes about 59,000 clones, approximately 89% detected once. In regard to this clone: The antigen remains unidentified.

The material sequenced was peripheral blood, taken before any cancer treatment. The chain links TRBV20-1 to TRBJ2-7; D is ambiguous. The clonotype was recovered from a man aged 40 to 69 with stage I lung adenocarcinoma. The CDR3 region is CSASRLYEQYF. CDR3 bases: TGCAGTGCTAGCAGGCTCTACGAGCAGTACTTC.